Presented here are 20 T cell receptor beta chains from one specimen sequenced in a study of blood T cell repertoires in COVID-19. Assay used: immunoSEQ multiplex PCR; TCRdb lists only in-frame clones, some missing. The table shows around 130,000 clones, with around three quarters occurring only once. The sample comprised peripheral blood. These TCRs come from a human donor in a cohort sampled during active COVID-19.

The table lists this clone with a few counts. This chain uses TRBV2 with TRBJ2-7; TRBD1 aligns across 9 bases. The CDR3 sequence is 14 residues long. Germline V lookup: CDR1 SNHLY, CDR2 FYNNEI. The J segment lost 3 bases and the V segment lost 3 bases, leaving 3 bases of the junction unmatched. The CDR3 protein is CASSEGDRVYEQYF. The CDR3 DNA reads as TGTGCCAGCAGTGAGGGGGACAGGGTCTACGAGCAGTACTTC.

Only a few counts were recorded for this clone. The chain has TRBV7-8 and TRBJ2-7; perhaps TRBD1 as D (6 bases). The V gene lost 0 bases and the J gene lost 7 bases, with 10 bases spanning the gap. Germline CDR1 SGHVS, CDR2 FQNEAQ. This CDR3 comprises 13 residues. The CDR3, as DNA: TGTGCCAGCAGCTTAGCGTTAGGACAGGAGCAGTACTTC. Translation gives CASSLALGQEQYF.

The genes are TRBV7-9 and TRBJ2-1; no reliable D call. This CDR3 region has 17 residues. V was pared by 1 base and J by 0 bases, with 13 bases between. CDR1 is SEHNR and CDR2 is FQNEAQ in the germline V gene (reference sequence). CDR3 protein: CASSLVALLSSYNEQFF. In DNA, the CDR3 is TGTGCCAGCAGCTTAGTCGCCCTCCTAAGCTCCTACAATGAGCAGTTCTTC.

This chain joins TRBV3-1 (or the pseudogene TRBV3-2) and TRBJ1-1, with TRBD1 as a possible D gene (5 bases). The germline CDR1 and CDR2 sequences are LGHDT and YNNKEL (reference sequence). V lost 4 bases to trimming and J lost 0 bases, with 12 bases between them. The CDR3 is 15 residues long. In DNA, the CDR3 is TGTGCCAGCAGCCTGACCGACAGATTGAACACTGAAGCTTTCTTT. It is translated as CASSLTDRLNTEAFF.

The chain carries TRBV6-5 and TRBJ1-1, with a weak D call TRBD1 (5 bases). V was clipped by 7 bases and J by 0 bases, with 9 bases between them. CDR1 and CDR2 (germline): MNHEY, SVGAGI. This CDR3 is 13 amino acids long. CDR3 sequence: CASKGHMNTEAFF. As DNA, the CDR3 is TGTGCCAGCAAAGGACACATGAACACTGAAGCTTTCTTT.

The genes are TRBV11-2 and TRBJ2-7, with 7 bases that match TRBD1. Germline V CDR1 and CDR2: SGHAT, FQNNGV. V was pared by 4 bases and J by 4 bases, with 10 bases of the junction left unmatched. This CDR3 has 15 residues. The chain's CDR3 is CASSWVGDRQYEQYF. The CDR3 bases are TGTGCCAGCAGCTGGGTTGGGGACAGACAATACGAGCAGTACTTC. Full variable domain (missing parts from reference TRBV11-2 and TRBJ2-7): EAGVAQSPRYKIIEKRQSVAFWCNPISGHATLYWYQQILGQGPKLLIQFQNNGVVDDSQLPKDRFSAERLKGVDSTLKIQPAKLEDSAVYLCASSWVGDRQYEQYFGPGTRLTVT.

This rearrangement joins TRBV6-1 to TRBJ2-2; TRBD2 agrees at 7 bases. Germline CDR1 and CDR2: MNHNS and SASEGT. The CDR3 consists of 16 residues. V shed 2 bases and J 3 bases; nucleotides not matched to a gene: 6. The DNA for the CDR3 is TGTGCCAGCAGTGAAATTGGGAGGGGCGACACCGGGGAGCTGTTTTTT. The encoded protein is CASSEIGRGDTGELFF.

The V call is TRBV5-1, the J call TRBJ1-1; D gene uncertain. This CDR3 is built from 14 residues. Germline values: CDR1 SGHRS, CDR2 YFSETQ. Trimming removed 4 bases at V and 0 bases at J, with 10 bases between. CDR3 nucleotide sequence: TGCGCCAGCAGCCCCAACAATCTGAACACTGAAGCTTTCTTT. Its protein is CASSPNNLNTEAFF.

The chain is built from TRBV5-1 and TRBJ2-3; weak D call: TRBD2 (6 bases). The germline CDR1 and CDR2 sequences are SGHRS and YFSETQ. V was cut by 0 bases and J by 3 bases, with 11 bases left in between. The CDR3 sequence is 15 residues long. CDR3 in amino acids: CASSLGTTQTDTQYF. CDR3 in DNA: TGCGCCAGCAGCTTGGGGACTACCCAGACAGATACGCAGTATTTT.

DNA of the CDR3: TGTGCCAGCAGTCCCGGACTAGCGGGGGCTGGCGAGTACTTC. It specifies CASSPGLAGAGEYF. The J gene is TRBJ2-7, the V gene TRBV2; 13 bases match TRBD2. The germline V gene encodes CDR1 SNHLY and CDR2 FYNNEI. Trimming at V came to 5 bases and at J to 11 bases, leaving 9 bases not matched to a gene. The CDR3 loop spans 14 amino acids.

This clone was recorded many times. The chain joins TRBV30 to TRBJ1-5; possibly TRBD1 for D (6 bases). Germline V lookup: CDR1 GTSNPN, CDR2 SVGIG (reference sequence). The CDR3 is 17 amino acids. The V gene lost 2 bases and the J gene lost 7 bases, with 24 bases spanning the gap. The CDR3 DNA follows: TGTGCCTGGAGTCATCCTGGCTGGACAGTGACAGGACAGCCCCAGCATTTT. Protein product: CAWSHPGWTVTGQPQHF.

The count of this clone is one. V and J are TRBV5-6 and TRBJ2-7, with 8 bases fitting TRBD2. The V segment lost 2 bases and the J segment 0 bases; nucleotides outside the gene matches: 7. Per germline, CDR1 SGHDT and CDR2 YYEEEE. The CDR3 is made up of 16 amino acids. CDR3 loop: CASSFRAGVNSYEQYF. CDR3 bases: TGTGCCAGCAGCTTCAGAGCGGGGGTGAACTCCTACGAGCAGTACTTC.

This clone was detected a few times. This chain links TRBV10-2 with TRBJ1-1, with D unclear. The CDR3 sequence is 13 residues long. Trimming took 6 bases from V and 0 from J, leaving 8 bases between them. Germline V gene data show CDR1 as WSHSY and CDR2 as SAAADI. CDR3 nucleotides: TGCGCCAGCAGATTGAGGCTGAACACTGAAGCTTTCTTT. It encodes CASRLRLNTEAFF.

This clone was recorded many times. J is TRBJ2-1 and V is TRBV27; D not certain. In germline, CDR1 is MNHEY, CDR2 SMNVEV (reference sequence). This CDR3 has 15 amino acids. Trimming pared 5 bases from V and 5 bases from J, leaving 16 bases between. This CDR3 is CASSPIKAKNNEQFF. The CDR3 DNA reads as TGTGCCAGCAGTCCCATCAAAGCGAAGAACAATGAGCAGTTCTTC.

The rearrangement links TRBV5-1 to TRBJ1-2; 9 nucleotides agree with TRBD1. Trimming at V came to 4 bases and at J to 2 bases, leaving 6 bases not matched to a gene. CDR1 SGHRS and CDR2 YFSETQ come from the germline V gene. There are 15 residues in the CDR3. The CDR3 sequence is CASSPPGTGNYGYTF. CDR3 nucleotides: TGCGCCAGCAGCCCCCCCGGGACAGGGAACTATGGCTACACCTTC.

Remarks on this clone: Other DNA sequences in this specimen translate into the identical CDR3. The chain recombines TRBV5-4 with TRBJ2-1; 15 bases line up with TRBD2. The CDR3 covers 15 residues. Unmatched junction bases numbered 2, after V lost 4 bases and J lost 6 bases. Germline loops: CDR1 SGHNT, CDR2 YYREEE (reference sequence). The CDR3 spells CASSRTSGGANEQFF. CDR3 sequence (DNA): TGTGCCAGCAGCAGGACTAGCGGGGGGGCCAATGAGCAGTTCTTC.

V usage is TRBV6-5 and J usage is TRBJ1-4; TRBD1 aligns across 7 bases. Trimming removed 6 bases from V and 7 bases from J; junction bases left unmatched: 11. CDR1 is MNHEY, CDR2 SVGAGI, per germline. This CDR3 is 15 amino acids long. CDR3 loop: CASRQGQAGLEKLFF. The CDR3 nucleotides read TGTGCCAGCAGACAAGGACAGGCGGGTCTTGAAAAACTGTTTTTT.

The chain couples TRBV11-3 to TRBJ2-1, with 10 bases lining up with TRBD2. The CDR3 is made up of 17 amino acids. V was pared by 2 bases and J by 0 bases, with 4 bases of the junction left unmatched. Germline V gene data show CDR1 as SGHNT and CDR2 as YENEEA. CDR3 in DNA: TGTGCCAGCAGCTTAAGCGGGGGGGCGAGCTCCTACAATGAGCAGTTCTTC. Translated, it gives CASSLSGGASSYNEQFF.

This sequence joins TRBV12-3 or TRBV12-4 and TRBJ1-6; no reliable D call. This CDR3 spans 13 amino acids. The V gene lost 3 bases and the J gene lost 10 bases, with 10 bases spanning the gap. The CDR3 DNA reads TGTGCCAGCAGTTTGCGGTTAGAGTCACCCCTCCACTTT. This encodes CASSLRLESPLHF.

The genes are TRBV27 and TRBJ2-7, with TRBD2 matching over 11 bases. This CDR3 spans 16 amino acids. The germline V gene encodes CDR1 MNHEY and CDR2 SMNVEV (reference sequence). Trimming at V came to 6 bases and at J to 2 bases, leaving 9 bases not matched to a gene. As DNA, the CDR3 is TGTGCCAGCAGCCTAGCGGGGGGCCTTGCCCCCTACGAGCAGTACTTC. This sequence encodes CASSLAGGLAPYEQYF.